The 25 T cell receptor beta chains below come from one sample, sequenced in a study of OX40 agonist ivuxolimab in advanced cancers. The repertoire was sequenced with immunoSEQ multiplex PCR; TCRdb's copy has only in-frame clones and lacks some. The sample shows approximately 40,000 clones, 82% of them seen only once. Sequences were derived from CD4+ or CD8+ T cells sorted from blood, sampled in a trial of the OX40 agonist ivuxolimab. Every receptor here comes from an adult with an advanced solid tumor such as melanoma, head and neck, liver or kidney cancer.

This clone was seen just once. V is TRBV29-1 and J is TRBJ2-1; 11 nucleotides line up with TRBD2. This CDR3 has 15 amino acids. Per germline, CDR1 SQVTM and CDR2 ANQGSEA. Trimming removed 5 bases from V and 2 bases from J; junction bases left unmatched: 5. This CDR3 is CSVSSSGRTYNEQFF. The CDR3 coding sequence is TGCAGCGTTTCCTCTAGCGGGAGGACCTACAATGAGCAGTTCTTC.

The gene calls are TRBV29-1 and TRBJ2-7; D remains ambiguous. The germline V gene has CDR1 SQVTM and CDR2 ANQGSEA. Trimming removed 4 bases from V and 0 bases from J, with 10 bases in between. There are 13 residues in the CDR3. The CDR3 loop is CSVAWTVSYEQYF. The CDR3 region has the DNA TGCAGCGTTGCTTGGACGGTCTCCTACGAGCAGTACTTC.

V and J are TRBV5-6 and TRBJ2-5; D is unclear. The CDR3 is made up of 13 amino acids. Per the germline V gene, CDR1 is SGHDT and CDR2 is YYEEEE. V lost 2 bases, J lost 2 bases, and 7 bases lay in between. CDR3 DNA: TGTGCCAGCAGCTTTTGGGTACAAGAGACCCAGTACTTC. This encodes CASSFWVQETQYF.

The chain combines TRBV9 with TRBJ1-6; D remains unclear. This CDR3 spans 14 amino acids. CDR1 and CDR2 (germline): SGDLS, YYNGEE. Trimming took 4 bases from V and 8 from J, leaving 13 bases between them. The CDR3 loop is CASSPPGRDSPLHF. The DNA for the CDR3 is TGTGCCAGCAGCCCCCCCGGGAGGGATTCACCCCTCCACTTT.

Within the sample, this clone is medium-sized. The J gene is TRBJ1-2, the V gene TRBV11-2; 8 positions match TRBD1. V lost 1 base and J lost 0; bases outside the gene matches: 7. This CDR3 contains 17 residues. The germline CDR1 and CDR2 sequences are SGHAT and FQNNGV. The DNA of the CDR3 is TGTGCCAGCAGCTTAGTGCAACAGGGGGAACCTAACTATGGCTACACCTTC. Encoded protein: CASSLVQQGEPNYGYTF.

V and J are TRBV20-1 and TRBJ2-1; D is uncertain. Per germline, CDR1 DFQATT and CDR2 SNEGSKA (reference sequence). Trimming took off 3 bases at V and 9 bases at J, with 6 bases between the two ends. This CDR3 is 10 amino acids long. CDR3 DNA sequence: TGCAGTGCTAGGACCCGTGAGCAGTTCTTC. It codes for CSARTREQFF.

The J gene is TRBJ1-2, the V gene TRBV2; 11 bases are shared with TRBD1. The CDR3 extends over 16 amino acids. Germline lookup yields CDR1 SNHLY and CDR2 FYNNEI. Trimming cost V 3 bases and J 5 bases; bases outside gene matches: 8. CDR3 nucleotide sequence: TGTGCCAGCAGTGAGCCACTCCGGGACAGGGGGTATGGCTACACCTTC. This translates into CASSEPLRDRGYGYTF. The full variable domain, its missing parts supplied by reference TRBV2 and TRBJ1-2, is EPEVTQTPSHQVTQMGQEVILRCVPISNHLYFYWYRQILGQKVEFLVSFYNNEISEKSEIFDDQFSVERPDGSNFTLKIRSTKLEDSAMYFCASSEPLRDRGYGYTFGSGTRLTVV.

The chain uses TRBV18 and TRBJ2-5; weak D call: TRBD1 (5 bases). V lost 4 bases and J 1 base, leaving 7 bases between the germline ends. The CDR3 loop spans 13 amino acids. Germline assignment: CDR1 KGHSH and CDR2 LQKENI. The CDR3 DNA is TGTGCCAGCTCACGACAGTCCCAAGAGACCCAGTACTTC. Translation gives CASSRQSQETQYF.

This clone turned up a few times. The chain combines TRBV5-4 with TRBJ1-1; D may be TRBD1 (5 bases). The germline V gene encodes CDR1 SGHNT and CDR2 YYREEE (reference sequence). The CDR3 has 15 amino acids. Trimming cost V 4 bases and J 5 bases, with 18 bases left between them. The CDR3 spells CASSPAGFSLTEAFF. The CDR3 bases are TGTGCCAGCAGCCCTGCAGGGTTTTCGTTAACTGAAGCTTTCTTT.

The gene calls are TRBV6-4 and TRBJ1-4; D might be TRBD1 (5 bases). Germline values: CDR1 MRHNA, CDR2 SNTAGT. The germline V and J ends were trimmed by 6 bases and 2 bases, with 10 bases remaining between them. The CDR3 consists of 14 residues. CDR3 coding DNA: TGTGCCAGCAGAGTCGGGGGGACTAATGAAAAACTGTTTTTT. It yields the protein CASRVGGTNEKLFF.

The V gene is TRBV5-1, the J gene TRBJ1-1; 9 positions match TRBD1. CDR1 and CDR2 (germline): SGHRS, YFSETQ. With V trimmed by 0 bases and J by 3 bases, 3 bases remained unmatched. This CDR3 is built from 15 residues. The CDR3 here is CASSLGQGVDTEAFF. The CDR3 DNA sequence: TGCGCCAGCAGCTTGGGACAGGGGGTCGACACTGAAGCTTTCTTT.

V usage is TRBV6-5 and J usage is TRBJ2-7, with D unclear. Trimming removed 5 bases from V and 4 bases from J, with 6 bases in between. Per the germline V gene, CDR1 is MNHEY and CDR2 is SVGAGI. The CDR3 has 11 residues. The CDR3 loop reads CASSEGYEQYF. CDR3 DNA sequence: TGTGCCAGCAGTGAAGGTTACGAGCAGTACTTC.

The genes are TRBV21-1 and TRBJ1-1. TRBV21-1 is reported as a pseudogene. The CDR3 is made up of 16 amino acids. The CDR3 region is CASSKGQQGRNTEAFF. The CDR3 region has the DNA TGTGCCAGCAGCAAGGGTCAGCAAGGGCGGAACACTGAAGCTTTCTTT.

The rearrangement joins TRBV7-9 to TRBJ2-1, with D uncertain. The CDR3 contains 12 residues. Germline-derived CDR1 and CDR2 are SEHNR and FQNEAQ (reference sequence). Trimming removed 4 bases at V and 5 bases at J, with 6 bases between. The CDR3 loop reads CASSYSDNEQFF. The CDR3 DNA sequence: TGTGCCAGCAGCTACAGCGACAATGAGCAGTTCTTC.

The count of this clone is one. The V call is TRBV29-1, the J call TRBJ2-7; D call uncertain. Germline lookup yields CDR1 SQVTM and CDR2 ANQGSEA. V lost 6 bases and J 8 bases, leaving 14 bases between the germline ends. CDR3 length: 11 amino acids. The DNA for the CDR3 is TGCAGCGTCAAACCGTCCGAACAGCAGTACTTC. Translation: CSVKPSEQQYF.

The chain combines TRBV27 with TRBJ1-6, with 7 nucleotides matching TRBD1. Germline CDR1 and CDR2: MNHEY and SMNVEV (reference sequence). V was pared by 2 bases and J by 8 bases, with 0 bases of the junction left unmatched. This CDR3 comprises 13 residues. For the CDR3, the DNA is TGTGCCAGCAGTTTACAGGGGGATTCACCCCTCCACTTT. Its protein product is CASSLQGDSPLHF.

J is TRBJ1-3 and V is TRBV11-2; TRBD1 matches 8 bases. The CDR3 extends over 15 amino acids. Germline loops: CDR1 SGHAT, CDR2 FQNNGV. V trimming: 2 bases; J trimming: 2 bases; junction bases outside the gene matches: 2. CDR3 bases: TGTGCCAGCAGCTTACAGGGGGCTACTGGAAACACCATATATTTT. It translates to CASSLQGATGNTIYF.

This clone was recorded only once. This chain links TRBV5-4 with TRBJ2-7; 8 bases line up with TRBD2. Germline-derived CDR1 and CDR2 are SGHNT and YYREEE (reference sequence). The CDR3 has 14 residues. V trimming: 4 bases; J trimming: 5 bases; junction bases outside the gene matches: 8. The CDR3 nucleotides are TGTGCCAGCAGCGACCGGACTAGCAGCCACGAGCAGTACTTC. It specifies CASSDRTSSHEQYF.

The chain links TRBV7-6 to TRBJ2-1; D unresolved. Looked up from germline, CDR1 is SGHVS and CDR2 is FNYEAQ. The CDR3 spans 13 residues. V lost 5 bases, J lost 6 bases, and 11 bases lay in between. The CDR3 coding sequence is TGTGCCAGCAGCCCCGGTTGGGGCAATGAGCAGTTCTTC. Amino acids: CASSPGWGNEQFF.

The chain has TRBV27 and TRBJ1-2; 8 bases match TRBD1. V dropped 2 bases and J dropped 5; count of bases not matched to a gene: 4. The V gene's germline CDR1 is MNHEY and CDR2 SMNVEV (reference sequence). This CDR3 contains 14 residues. CDR3 in amino acids: CASSLKGQAYGYTF. The CDR3 nucleotides read TGTGCCAGCAGTTTAAAGGGACAGGCATATGGCTACACCTTC.

This CDR3 reads CASSQRSVWNEQFF. In DNA form, the CDR3 reads TGTGCCAGCAGCCAACGATCGGTTTGGAATGAGCAGTTCTTC. The chain carries TRBV14 and TRBJ2-1, with D unclear. The germline V gene has CDR1 SGHDN and CDR2 FVKESK. The CDR3 spans 14 residues. Trimming shortened V by 2 bases and J by 7 bases, and 12 bases separated the two germline ends. Drawing the rest from reference TRBV14 and TRBJ2-1, the complete variable domain is EAGVTQFPSHSVIEKGQTVTLRCDPISGHDNLYWYRRVMGKEIKFLLHFVKESKQDESGMPNNRFLAERTGGTYSTLKVQPAELEDSGVYFCASSQRSVWNEQFFGPGTRLTVL.

The rearrangement uses TRBV28 and TRBJ2-4, with D maybe TRBD2 (6 bases). Trimming stripped 4 bases from V and 7 bases from J, with 11 bases between. The germline V gene has CDR1 MDHEN and CDR2 SYDVKM. The CDR3 consists of 13 residues. CDR3 sequence reads: CASSSAGRNIQYF. The CDR3 region has the DNA TGTGCCAGCAGTTCGGCAGGGAGGAACATTCAGTACTTC.

The chain recombines TRBV6-6 with TRBJ1-4; perhaps TRBD1 as D (6 bases). Per the germline V gene, CDR1 is MNHNY and CDR2 is SVGAGI (reference sequence). The CDR3 is 14 residues long. V gave up 5 bases and J gave up 8 bases, with 15 bases separating them. CDR3 DNA sequence: TGTGCCAGCAGTCAACAGGGTTTAGGGGAAAAACTGTTTTTT. Its protein is CASSQQGLGEKLFF.

J is TRBJ1-4 and V is TRBV7-6; no reliable D call. The CDR3 contains 13 residues. The germline CDR1 and CDR2 sequences are SGHVS and FNYEAQ. V was cut by 1 base and J by 9 bases, with 9 bases left in between. This CDR3 is CASSLDVGQKLFF. For the CDR3, the DNA is TGTGCCAGCAGCTTAGATGTAGGCCAAAAACTGTTTTTT.

This rearrangement joins TRBV6-5 to TRBJ1-1, with TRBD1 matching 9 bases. V was clipped by 5 bases and J by 4 bases; unmatched bases: 5. The CDR3 has 14 amino acids. Germline V gene data show CDR1 as MNHEY and CDR2 as SVGAGI. The CDR3 sequence: CASSATGGGTEAFF. The CDR3 coding sequence is TGTGCCAGCAGTGCTACAGGGGGCGGCACTGAAGCTTTCTTT.